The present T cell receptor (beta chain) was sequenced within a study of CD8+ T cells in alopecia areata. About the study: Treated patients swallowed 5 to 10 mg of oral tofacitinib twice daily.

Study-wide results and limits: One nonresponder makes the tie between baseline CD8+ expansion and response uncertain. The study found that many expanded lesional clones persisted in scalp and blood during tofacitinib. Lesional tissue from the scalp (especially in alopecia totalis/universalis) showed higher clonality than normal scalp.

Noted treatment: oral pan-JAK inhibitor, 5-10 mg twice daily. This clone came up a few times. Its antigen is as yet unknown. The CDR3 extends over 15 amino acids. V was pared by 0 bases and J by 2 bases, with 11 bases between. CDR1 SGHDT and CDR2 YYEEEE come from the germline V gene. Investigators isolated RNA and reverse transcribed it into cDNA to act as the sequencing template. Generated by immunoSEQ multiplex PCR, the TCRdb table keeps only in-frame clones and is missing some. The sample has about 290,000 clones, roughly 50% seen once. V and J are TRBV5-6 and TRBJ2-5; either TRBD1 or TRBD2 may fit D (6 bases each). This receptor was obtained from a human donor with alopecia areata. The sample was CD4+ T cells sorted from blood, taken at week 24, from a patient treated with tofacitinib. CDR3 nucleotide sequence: TGTGCCAGCAGCTTGGTAGGGGGGCAACAAGAGACCCAGTACTTC. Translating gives CASSLVGGQQETQYF.